A selection of T cell receptor beta chains follows, all from one sample in a study of cytomegalovirus exposure and HLA in healthy donors. Using immunoSEQ multiplex PCR, the repertoire was profiled, and TCRdb retains in-frame clones only, with some absent. The sample lists about 120,000 clones; around 67% were seen once. Source material: PBMCs. The source of these receptors is a woman between 40 and 55 years old in good health and CMV-seronegative. CDR3s include the opening cysteine and the closing phenylalanine or tryptophan. A D gene is named only where the DNA matches it firmly. Not every row has a clone size; where given, it reads once, few, many or a size class.

few,17,TRBV27,-,TRBJ2-6,TGTGCCAGCAGGCCACAGGGTATCCCTTCTGGGGCCAACGTCCTGACTTTC,CASRPQGIPSGANVLTF
-,15,TRBV6-5,-,TRBJ1-6,TGTGCCAGCAGTTACACGCGCGGCTATGATTCACCCCTCCACTTT,CASSYTRGYDSPLHF
-,14,TRBV10-3,TRBD1,TRBJ2-3,TGTGCCATCGGGCCAGGGGGCGAGACAGATACGCAGTATTTT,CAIGPGGETDTQYF
-,12,TRBV18,-,TRBJ2-1,TGTGCCAGCTCACCGGGCAGCAATGAGCAGTTCTTC,CASSPGSNEQFF
-,14,TRBV19,-,TRBJ1-5,TGTGCCAGTAGGACAGCGTATAGCAATCAGCCCCAGCATTTT,CASRTAYSNQPQHF
-,15,TRBV7-8,-,TRBJ2-2,TGTGCCAGCAGCGTGGGGCAATCTAACACCGGGGAGCTGTTTTTT,CASSVGQSNTGELFF
few,11,TRBV6-1,-,TRBJ1-1,TGTGCCAGCACGATAGACACTGAAGCTTTCTTT,CASTIDTEAFF
-,16,TRBV4-3,TRBD2,TRBJ2-7,TGCGCCAGCAGCCAAGATATGCGGGGGGCCTACTACGAGCAGTACTTC,CASSQDMRGAYYEQYF
-,15,TRBV19,TRBD2,TRBJ2-7,TGTGCCAGTAGGATGGCGGGACTAGACGACTACGAGCAGTACTTC,CASRMAGLDDYEQYF
few,16,TRBV28,TRBD2,TRBJ2-2,TGTGCCAGCAGTTCGACTAGCGGGAGTGTCACCGGGGAGCTGTTTTTT,CASSSTSGSVTGELFF
-,15,TRBV19,TRBD1,TRBJ2-7,TGTGCCAGTAGTCAACAGGGACAGGGGGCCTACGAGCAGTACTTC,CASSQQGQGAYEQYF
-,14,TRBV6-6,-,TRBJ1-1,TGTGCCAGCAGATACCCCGGGGAGAACACTGAAGCTTTCTTT,CASRYPGENTEAFF
-,16,TRBV6-1,-,TRBJ1-5,TGTGCCAGCAGTGAAGTGGCAGGGTCGGTCCGTCAGCCCCAGCATTTT,CASSEVAGSVRQPQHF
-,13,TRBV6-1,TRBD1,TRBJ1-1,TGTGCCAGCAGGGGACAGGGGCTCACTGAAGCTTTCTTT,CASRGQGLTEAFF
-,16,TRBV7-9,TRBD1,TRBJ2-5,TGTGCCAGCAGCTTGGGGGACAGGGGACTCCAAGAGACCCAGTACTTC,CASSLGDRGLQETQYF
once,13,TRBV28,TRBD1,TRBJ2-7,TGTGCCAGCAATCCGGGACAGAGCTACGAGCAGTACTTC,CASNPGQSYEQYF
-,16,TRBV9,TRBD2,TRBJ2-3,TGTGCCAGCAGCGTAGGGGAGCGGGGGGGCCCCGATACGCAGTATTTT,CASSVGERGGPDTQYF
-,17,TRBV11-2,-,TRBJ2-7,TGTGCCAGCAGCTCCATTCACGGAGACCGACAAGGGGCGGTGCAGTACTTC,CASSSIHGDRQGAVQYF
-,15,TRBV5-1,-,TRBJ1-1,TGCGCCAGCAGCTTGGAGAAGGCGGGGAACACTGAAGCTTTCTTT,CASSLEKAGNTEAFF
-,14,TRBV5-1,-,TRBJ1-2,TGCGCCAGCAGCTTGGATTCCCCGCGGGGCGGCTACACCTTC,CASSLDSPRGGYTF
-,15,TRBV29-1,-,TRBJ1-4,TGCAGCGTTGAGGTTCAGGGATCAACTAATGAAAAACTGTTTTTT,CSVEVQGSTNEKLFF
-,16,TRBV5-6,TRBD1,TRBJ1-4,TGTGCCAGCAGCCCAAGACAGGGATCAACTAATGAAAAACTGTTTTTT,CASSPRQGSTNEKLFF
-,14,TRBV7-9,-,TRBJ2-5,TGTGCCAGCAGCTGGGACATGCGTGCGGAGACCCAGTACTTC,CASSWDMRAETQYF
-,14,TRBV6-1,-,TRBJ2-5,TGTGCCAGCAAACCGCTCCTGGCCCAAGAGACCCAGTACTTC,CASKPLLAQETQYF
-,17,TRBV11-1,TRBD1,TRBJ1-1,TGTGCCAGCAGCACGGGGACAGGGGGCCTAGTTGACACTGAAGCTTTCTTT,CASSTGTGGLVDTEAFF
once,15,TRBV5-8,TRBD1,TRBJ1-5,TGTGCCAGCAGCAAGGGACAGATTAGCAATCAGCCCCAGCATTTT,CASSKGQISNQPQHF
-,16,TRBV6-5,TRBD1,TRBJ2-7,TGTGCCAGCAGTTCGGACAGGGGGCGCGCACCGAAGTGGCAGTACTTC,CASSSDRGRAPKWQYF
-,14,TRBV2,-,TRBJ1-5,TGTGCCAGCAGTGAATCTGGGGCGAATCAGCCCCAGCATTTT,CASSESGANQPQHF
-,13,TRBV19,-,TRBJ1-2,TGTGCCACTTACGAGGGCGGTTGGCATGGCTACACCTTC,CATYEGGWHGYTF
-,15,TRBV11-2,-,TRBJ2-1,TGTGCCAGCAGAGTGGCGGGCCAGGCCCTAAATGAGCAGTTCTTC,CASRVAGQALNEQFF
-,14,TRBV5-4,-,TRBJ1-1,TGTGCCAGCAGCCCCGGGGGGATGAACACTGAAGCTTTCTTT,CASSPGGMNTEAFF
-,15,TRBV4-2,TRBD1,TRBJ1-4,TGTGCCAGCAACCCGGTGGACAGGGTTGGTGAAAAACTGTTTTTT,CASNPVDRVGEKLFF
-,12,TRBV19,-,TRBJ1-2,TGTGCCAGTAGTCCTTACGAGAATGGCTACACCTTC,CASSPYENGYTF
-,14,TRBV4-3,-,TRBJ2-1,TGCGCCAGCAGCGATATGGACAGCCTGGGTGAGCAGTTCTTC,CASSDMDSLGEQFF
-,14,TRBV6-5,TRBD2,TRBJ2-5,TGTGCCAGCACCACGGGAGGCCGGCCCGAGACCCAGTACTTC,CASTTGGRPETQYF
-,14,TRBV5-6,-,TRBJ2-5,TGTGCCAGCAGCCCGGGTGTGGGCCAAGAGACCCAGTACTTC,CASSPGVGQETQYF
-,16,TRBV7-2,TRBD2,TRBJ2-5,TGTGCCAGCAGCTTAGGTTTGTTAGCGGGAGGAGAGACCCAGTACTTC,CASSLGLLAGGETQYF
-,13,TRBV11-1,-,TRBJ1-1,TGTGCCAGCAGCTTATTGCGTAGAACTGAAGCTTTCTTT,CASSLLRRTEAFF
-,13,TRBV7-2,-,TRBJ1-2,TGTGCCAGCAACTCGGGGGTCGGCTATGGCTACACCTTC,CASNSGVGYGYTF
-,16,TRBV2,TRBD2,TRBJ2-2,TGTGCCAGCAGAGGTAGCGGGGGCGCGAACACCGGGGAGCTGTTTTTT,CASRGSGGANTGELFF
few,17,TRBV11-2,-,TRBJ2-7,TGTGCCAGCAGCAGGATTACCGGGACAAGGGTCTCCTACGAGCAGTACTTC,CASSRITGTRVSYEQYF
-,15,TRBV18,TRBD2,TRBJ2-1,TGTGCCAGCTCACCTACTAGCGGGATCGAGAATGAGCAGTTCTTC,CASSPTSGIENEQFF
-,18,TRBV19,TRBD2,TRBJ2-1,TGTGCCAGTAGTAGTATAACGGGACTAGCGGTGGAGAGCGGTGAGCAGTTCTTC,CASSSITGLAVESGEQFF
-,16,TRBV30,-,TRBJ2-1,TGTGCCTGGAGTGTCCGGGACTGCCAATCCTACAATGAGCAGTTCTTC,CAWSVRDCQSYNEQFF
few,13,TRBV4-3,TRBD1,TRBJ1-1,TGCGCCAGCAGCCAAGTAGGGACAGCTGAAGCTTTCTTT,CASSQVGTAEAFF
-,18,TRBV7-9,TRBD2,TRBJ2-1,TGTGCCAGCAGCCCCTTTCGGGGTAGCGGGATCGGTCGCAATGAGCAGTTCTTC,CASSPFRGSGIGRNEQFF
-,16,TRBV5-4,TRBD2,TRBJ2-3,TGTGCCAGCAGCTTGAGTTCGGGAGGTATAACCGATACGCAGTATTTT,CASSLSSGGITDTQYF
-,15,TRBV11-2,-,TRBJ2-3,TGTGCCAGCAGCCCGACAGGGTGGGGGGTCGATACGCAGTATTTT,CASSPTGWGVDTQYF
-,15,TRBV7-3,TRBD1,TRBJ2-3,TGTGCCAGCAGGGTACAGGGGACAAGCACAGATACGCAGTATTTT,CASRVQGTSTDTQYF
-,13,TRBV7-9,TRBD1,TRBJ2-7,TGTGCCAGCAGCCCCAGGGGGCCCCACGAGCAGTACTTC,CASSPRGPHEQYF
-,13,TRBV30,TRBD1,TRBJ2-7,TGTGCCTCCTGGACAGGGGGGACCGGCGAGCAGTACTTC,CASWTGGTGEQYF
-,11,TRBV7-6,-,TRBJ1-1,TGTGCCACACAGGGCAGGGGTGAAGCTTTCTTT,CATQGRGEAFF
once,18,TRBV7-7,-,TRBJ1-2,-,CASTKGISGLPGDYGCTF
-,14,TRBV7-9,TRBD1,TRBJ1-6,TGTGCCAGCAGCTTCGGACAGGATAATTCACCCCTCCACTTT,CASSFGQDNSPLHF
few,15,TRBV19,-,TRBJ1-2,TGTGCCAGCCTATCCGGTTTTAGGGGAAACTATGGCTACACCTTC,CASLSGFRGNYGYTF